The next 32 T cell receptor beta chains were all read from a single sample in a study of blood T cell repertoires in COVID-19. Here immunoSEQ multiplex PCR was the method, and the copy in TCRdb shows in-frame clones only, minus some. The repertoire has around 200,000 clones, 87% of them found once; the top ten carry about a tenth. The sequencing sample was made of PBMCs or T cells enriched from blood (not recorded which). The receptor source for this set is a young man with acute COVID-19.

The chain links TRBV30 to TRBJ1-1; perhaps TRBD1 as D (5 bases). Germline CDR1 is GTSNPN and CDR2 is SVGIG (reference sequence). This CDR3 contains 13 residues. V lost 3 bases and J lost 1, with 9 bases in between. CDR3 nucleotides: TGTGCCTGGAGAGGACACCAGAACACTGAAGCTTTCTTT. Its protein is CAWRGHQNTEAFF.

The rearrangement uses TRBV5-8 and TRBJ1-5; 7 nucleotides match TRBD1. The CDR3 contains 15 residues. In germline, CDR1 is SGHTS, CDR2 YDEGEE. V was pared by 5 bases and J by 7 bases, with 12 bases of the junction left unmatched. CDR3 DNA: TGTGCCAGCAGATTCGACAGGGTACGGCAACAGCCCCAGCATTTT. Translated: CASRFDRVRQQPQHF.

The chain is built from TRBV28 and TRBJ1-2; 8 bases map to TRBD1. Trimming at V came to 5 bases and at J to 4 bases, leaving 18 bases not matched to a gene. Germline lookup yields CDR1 MDHEN and CDR2 SYDVKM. This CDR3 has 18 residues. The DNA of the CDR3 is TGTGCCAGCAGTCCCCGCCCGAGCAGGGGGCCTATTTCCTATGGCTACACCTTC. It is translated as CASSPRPSRGPISYGYTF.

This chain joins TRBV28 and TRBJ1-2; 7 bases map to TRBD1. The CDR3 sequence is 15 residues long. V was clipped by 6 bases and J by 2 bases; unmatched bases: 9. Germline V lookup: CDR1 MDHEN, CDR2 SYDVKM. DNA of the CDR3: TGTGCCAGCAGCTCACAAGGGACAGAAAACTATGGCTACACCTTC. Translated, it gives CASSSQGTENYGYTF.

The J gene is TRBJ1-1, the V gene TRBV30; D is unclear. This CDR3 contains 12 residues. Germline CDR1 is GTSNPN and CDR2 is SVGIG (reference sequence). V shed 0 bases and J shed 3 bases, with 5 bases lying between them. The CDR3 DNA reads as TGTGCCTGGAGTGTAACGGACACTGAAGCTTTCTTT. Translated: CAWSVTDTEAFF.

CDR3 nucleotides: TGTGCCAGCAGCCCCACGCTGAGGCAGGGGGAAACAGATACGCAGTATTTT. Translation gives CASSPTLRQGETDTQYF. V usage is TRBV11-2 and J usage is TRBJ2-3; 7 bases fit TRBD1. J was trimmed by 3 bases and V by 5 bases; bases with no gene match: 14. Germline V lookup: CDR1 SGHAT, CDR2 FQNNGV. The CDR3 length is 17 residues. Full variable domain (remainder filled in from reference TRBV11-2 and TRBJ2-3): EAGVAQSPRYKIIEKRQSVAFWCNPISGHATLYWYQQILGQGPKLLIQFQNNGVVDDSQLPKDRFSAERLKGVDSTLKIQPAKLEDSAVYLCASSPTLRQGETDTQYFGPGTRLTVL.

The V gene is TRBV2, the J gene TRBJ1-1; possible D gene TRBD1, 5 bases. The germline V gene encodes CDR1 SNHLY and CDR2 FYNNEI. The V end lost 4 bases, the J end lost 4 bases, and 7 bases lay between the germline ends. The length of the CDR3 is 12 residues. The CDR3 sequence is CASSGGGTEAFF. In DNA form, the CDR3 reads TGTGCCAGCAGTGGGGGGGGCACTGAAGCTTTCTTT.

This clone was seen once. The rearrangement joins TRBV28 to TRBJ2-1; possible D gene TRBD1, 5 bases. CDR3 size: 17 residues. V was shortened by 5 bases and J by 0 bases, with 17 bases between the two germline ends. Germline lookup yields CDR1 MDHEN and CDR2 SYDVKM. The DNA for the CDR3 is TGTGCCAGCAGTACCGGGCACAGGCCGCTCTCCTACAATGAGCAGTTCTTC. Its protein product is CASSTGHRPLSYNEQFF. Drawing the rest from reference TRBV28 and TRBJ2-1, the complete variable domain is DVKVTQSSRYLVKRTGEKVFLECVQDMDHENMFWYRQDPGLGLRLIYFSYDVKMKEKGDIPEGYSVSREKKERFSLILESASTNQTSMYLCASSTGHRPLSYNEQFFGPGTRLTVL.

The chain recombines TRBV24-1 with TRBJ1-2; TRBD1 agrees at 8 bases. The ends lost 10 bases at V and 2 bases at J; junction bases unmatched: 5. The CDR3 has 13 amino acids. Germline assignment: CDR1 KGHDR and CDR2 SFDVKD. The CDR3 sequence: CATSDRANYGYTF. The DNA for the CDR3 is TGTGCCACTTCGGACAGGGCGAACTATGGCTACACCTTC.

The rearrangement joins TRBV20-1 to TRBJ2-5; D possibly corresponds to TRBD1 (5 bases). Trimming took 1 base from V and 5 from J, leaving 5 bases between them. The V gene's germline CDR1 is DFQATT and CDR2 SNEGSKA (reference sequence). The CDR3 is made up of 11 amino acids. The CDR3 DNA is TGCAGTGCTAGAGGGGGCGAGACCCAGTACTTC. Translating gives CSARGGETQYF.

This chain joins TRBV4-3 and TRBJ1-3, with D perhaps TRBD1 (6 bases). Trimming stripped 2 bases from V and 4 bases from J, with 15 bases between. The germline V gene encodes CDR1 LGHNA and CDR2 YSLEER. This CDR3 comprises 16 residues. The CDR3 DNA follows: TGCGCCAGCAGCCAATCCCCGTCGGGGGGCGGAAACACCATATATTTT. Translated: CASSQSPSGGGNTIYF.

The rearrangement uses TRBV27 and TRBJ1-1, with D unresolved. The CDR3 runs 18 residues. CDR1 MNHEY and CDR2 SMNVEV come from the germline V gene (reference sequence). V gave up 2 bases and J gave up 3 bases, with 22 bases separating them. The CDR3 reads CASSLTVTQALWYTEAFF. The CDR3 nucleotides are TGTGCCAGCAGTTTAACGGTGACGCAGGCCCTGTGGTACACTGAAGCTTTCTTT.

The chain uses TRBV7-9 and TRBJ2-3; D is perhaps TRBD2 (6 bases). Trimming removed 6 bases from V and 1 base from J, with 14 bases in between. CDR3 length: 15 amino acids. Germline V gene data show CDR1 as SEHNR and CDR2 as FQNEAQ (reference sequence). CDR3 DNA: TGTGCCAGCAGTTCTGTGGGGGAGGGCACAGATACGCAGTATTTT. Residues: CASSSVGEGTDTQYF.

The J gene is TRBJ1-1, the V gene TRBV14; D possibly corresponds to TRBD1 (6 bases). Per the germline V gene, CDR1 is SGHDN and CDR2 is FVKESK. V lost 3 bases, J lost 5 bases, and 13 bases lay in between. The CDR3 consists of 14 residues. The CDR3 DNA reads as TGTGCCAGCAGCCACCGGGGGGCGGAGACTGAAGCTTTCTTT. This encodes CASSHRGAETEAFF.

J is TRBJ1-5 and V is TRBV7-2; 8 nucleotides agree with TRBD1. Germline-derived CDR1 and CDR2 are SGHTA and FQGNSA. The CDR3 has 13 residues. Trimming at V came to 4 bases and at J to 6 bases, leaving 2 bases not matched to a gene. The CDR3 reads CASSSDRAQPQHF. The CDR3 bases are TGTGCCAGCAGCTCGGACAGGGCTCAGCCCCAGCATTTT.

The rearrangement uses TRBV25-1 and TRBJ2-7; TRBD1 matches 10 bases. Germline V lookup: CDR1 MGHDK, CDR2 SYGVNS. J gave up 5 bases and V 6 bases, and 4 bases lay outside the gene matches. This CDR3 region has 13 residues. CDR3 region: CASSRQGADEQYF. For the CDR3, the DNA is TGTGCCAGCAGCAGACAGGGGGCGGACGAGCAGTACTTC.

The chain joins TRBV7-6 to TRBJ2-7, with D perhaps TRBD2 (6 bases). Germline CDR1 SGHVS, CDR2 FNYEAQ. With 5 bases removed from V and 0 bases from J, the gap between germline ends came to 14 bases. The CDR3 is made up of 15 amino acids. CDR3 coding DNA: TGTGCCAGCAGCCCAAGCCCCGGGAGCTCCTACGAGCAGTACTTC. Translating it yields CASSPSPGSSYEQYF.

This clone appeared a single time. V and J are TRBV19 and TRBJ1-4; D not resolved. V gave up 2 bases and J gave up 3 bases, with 10 bases separating them. The CDR3 runs to 15 residues. CDR1 is LNHDA, CDR2 SQIVND, per germline (reference sequence). The CDR3, as DNA: TGTGCCAGTAGTATACTAAAGTCTCCTAATGAAAAACTGTTTTTT. It translates to CASSILKSPNEKLFF.

The rearrangement joins TRBV6-5 to TRBJ2-1; weak D call: TRBD2 (7 bases). Deletions cut 7 bases from V and 7 bases from J, with 17 bases between. CDR1 is MNHEY and CDR2 is SVGAGI in the germline V gene. The CDR3 covers 14 residues. The CDR3 region is CASTRPGGLNEQFF. The CDR3 bases are TGTGCCAGCACCAGACCGGGGGGCTTAAATGAGCAGTTCTTC.

The table lists this clone with many counts. This sequence joins TRBV29-1 and TRBJ2-2; 7 bases line up with TRBD2. Germline V CDR1 and CDR2: SQVTM, ANQGSEA. After removal of 6 bases from V and 5 bases from J, the junction contained 0 bases not matched to a gene. This CDR3 comprises 11 residues. The CDR3 protein is CSVGGTGELFF. In DNA, the CDR3 is TGCAGCGTCGGGGGGACCGGGGAGCTGTTTTTT.

J is TRBJ2-2 and V is TRBV11-3, with TRBD2 matching over 7 bases. The CDR3 is made up of 13 amino acids. Losses at the gene ends were 4 bases for V and 7 bases for J; bases not matched to a gene: 3. Germline assignment: CDR1 SGHNT and CDR2 YENEEA. As DNA, the CDR3 is TGTGCCAGCAGCTCGCGGGAGCACGGGGAGCTGTTTTTT. Residues: CASSSREHGELFF.

The chain recombines TRBV27 with TRBJ1-5; 8 positions match TRBD1. Per the germline V gene, CDR1 is MNHEY and CDR2 is SMNVEV (reference sequence). This CDR3 is 16 amino acids long. V shed 2 bases, J shed 5 bases, and the junction held 8 bases outside the gene matches. The CDR3: CASSLAGQGLYQPQHF. In DNA form, the CDR3 reads TGTGCCAGCAGTTTAGCCGGACAGGGTCTCTATCAGCCCCAGCATTTT.

The chain couples TRBV27 to TRBJ2-7, with D possibly being TRBD1 (5 bases). CDR1 and CDR2 (germline): MNHEY, SMNVEV (reference sequence). This CDR3 contains 14 residues. The V and J ends lost 6 bases and 2 bases respectively, with 14 bases between them. For the CDR3, the DNA is TGTGCCAGCAGGGTAGGGGCGACTCCCTACGAGCAGTACTTC. As protein: CASRVGATPYEQYF.

The chain combines TRBV10-3 with TRBJ1-6, with a weak D call TRBD1 (6 bases). The V gene lost 6 bases and the J gene lost 7 bases, with 22 bases spanning the gap. Germline V lookup: CDR1 ENHRY, CDR2 SYGVKD. This CDR3 has 17 amino acids. DNA for the CDR3: TGTGCCATCAGACCTAACAGCGGGGGCGACGCAAATTCACCCCTCCACTTT. This codes for CAIRPNSGGDANSPLHF.

V gene TRBV3-1 (or the pseudogene TRBV3-2) combines with J gene TRBJ1-2; no definite D call. This CDR3 comprises 13 residues. Germline CDR1 reads LGHDT; CDR2 reads YNNKEL (reference sequence). V lost 3 bases to trimming and J lost 7 bases, with 12 bases between them. The CDR3 DNA follows: TGTGCCAGCAGCCACGAAGGGAGAGGTGGCTACACCTTC. Its translation: CASSHEGRGGYTF.

The chain has TRBV5-1 and TRBJ2-1; 8 bases align to TRBD1. There are 16 residues in the CDR3. The germline V gene has CDR1 SGHRS and CDR2 YFSETQ. J lost 3 bases, V lost 0 bases, and 5 bases had no gene match. The DNA for the CDR3 is TGCGCCAGCAGCTTGGCGACAGGGGCAGGCTACAATGAGCAGTTCTTC. It specifies CASSLATGAGYNEQFF.

V gene TRBV28 combines with J gene TRBJ1-1; D gene uncertain. Trimming took off 3 bases at V and 6 bases at J, with 5 bases between the two ends. Germline CDR1 MDHEN, CDR2 SYDVKM. The CDR3 sequence is 11 residues long. In nucleotides, the CDR3 is TGTGCCAGCAGTTTGGCGGCTGAAGCTTTCTTT. This translates into CASSLAAEAFF.

This sequence joins TRBV28 and TRBJ1-1, with unresolved D. The CDR3 length is 14 residues. Germline loops: CDR1 MDHEN, CDR2 SYDVKM. Trimming left V 5 bases short and J 1 base short, with 11 bases between. For the CDR3, the DNA is TGTGCCAGCAGTGCTGACATAGAGAACACTGAAGCTTTCTTT. Translated: CASSADIENTEAFF.

The rearrangement uses TRBV5-1 and TRBJ2-7; possibly TRBD2 for D (6 bases). CDR1 is SGHRS, CDR2 YFSETQ, per germline. Deletions cut 0 bases from V and 3 bases from J, with 10 bases between. The CDR3 length is 14 residues. As DNA, the CDR3 is TGCGCCAGCAGCTTGGTTGGGACTGTCTACGAGCAGTACTTC. Amino acid sequence: CASSLVGTVYEQYF.

This chain joins TRBV4-2 and TRBJ1-4; 8 bases are a match to TRBD1. This CDR3 is 14 amino acids long. In germline, CDR1 is LGHNA, CDR2 YNFKEQ. Unmatched junction bases numbered 2, after V lost 1 base and J lost 7 bases. The CDR3 reads CASSQGDRGEKLFF. The CDR3 DNA reads TGTGCCAGCAGCCAAGGAGACAGGGGTGAAAAACTGTTTTTT.

The chain uses TRBV10-2 and TRBJ1-5, with a weak D call TRBD1 (6 bases). The CDR3 extends over 13 amino acids. V was cut by 6 bases and J by 5 bases, with 11 bases left in between. Germline V gene data show CDR1 as WSHSY and CDR2 as SAAADI. The CDR3 bases are TGCGCCAGCAGGGTAAACAGGGATCAGCCCCAGCATTTT. Protein sequence: CASRVNRDQPQHF.

The rearrangement links TRBV11-3 to TRBJ1-6; 8 bases agree with TRBD1. After removal of 5 bases from V and 0 bases from J, the junction contained 9 bases not matched to a gene. The germline V gene has CDR1 SGHNT and CDR2 YENEEA. The CDR3 sequence is 18 residues long. CDR3 residues: CASSPRQGPTSYNSPLHF. DNA for the CDR3: TGTGCCAGCAGCCCTCGACAGGGGCCTACCTCCTATAATTCACCCCTCCACTTT.